This entry lists 2 T cell receptor beta chains sequenced from one sample in a study of technical replicates of blood from several donors. Only in-frame clones appear in the TCRdb table, and some are missing; sequencing was by immunoSEQ multiplex PCR. The sample contains some 70,000 clones, less than 98% of which appear only once. The sample consisted of T cells isolated from PBMCs. These receptor sequences come from a human donor in good health.

The gene calls are TRBV28 and TRBJ1-1, with D possibly being TRBD1 (5 bases). Germline V gene lookup returns CDR1 MDHEN and CDR2 SYDVKM. The CDR3 loop spans 14 amino acids. Trimming stripped 2 bases from V and 7 bases from J, with 14 bases between. In nucleotides, the CDR3 is TGTGCCAGCAGTTTACAGCCTGACAGATTTGAAGCTTTCTTT. It encodes CASSLQPDRFEAFF.

This chain uses TRBV29-1 with TRBJ1-1, with TRBD1 as a possible D gene (5 bases). V was trimmed by 8 bases and J by 1 base, leaving 14 bases between them. CDR1 and CDR2 (germline): SQVTM, ANQGSEA. The CDR3 spans 13 residues. The CDR3 sequence is CSFPTAGNTEAFF. CDR3 coding DNA: TGCAGCTTTCCGACAGCGGGGAACACTGAAGCTTTCTTT.